This T cell receptor beta chain was sequenced for a study of response to subunit inactivated influenza vaccine. MiXCR was run by TCRdb on the RT-PCR reads, yielding one entry per CDR3 protein. The repertoire holds around 300,000 distinct CDR3 sequences, with around 20% as singletons. V was cut by 5 bases and J by 7 bases, with 18 bases left in between. The CDR3 length is 15 residues. The germline CDR1 and CDR2 sequences are LNHNV and YYDKDF (reference sequence). This specimen consisted of PBMCs from blood, obtained about 20 months after vaccination. V gene TRBV15 combines with J gene TRBJ2-1; no firm D call. The sequence was collected from a man between 50 and 70 years old who received an inactivated influenza vaccine. The CDR3: CATSLSGNIWNEQFF. CDR3 DNA sequence: TGTGCCACCAGCCTTTCTGGGAATATATGGAATGAGCAGTTCTTC.